The clone carrying this T cell receptor (beta chain) was observed a few times. The antigen is unknown. CD4+ naive, central memory, regulatory and stem cell-like memory subsets were isolated by sorting on CD45RO/CCR7/CD25/CD127/CD95/CD27. The CDR3 extends over 14 amino acids. The V and J ends lost 8 bases and 0 bases respectively, with 12 bases between them. Germline-derived CDR1 and CDR2 are ENHRY and SYGVKD. The entirety of the isolated RNA underwent reverse transcription, so expressed TCRB transcripts were sequenced. Assay used: immunoSEQ multiplex PCR; TCRdb lists only in-frame clones, some missing. The table includes hundreds of thousands of clones, roughly 12% detected once. This entry comes from a study of beta chain features in type 1 diabetes. Findings of the study overall: Shorter TCRB CDR3s, moderately but significantly so, marked every one of the four CD4+ subsets in Type 1 diabetes patients.

This TCR was recovered from a man aged 18 to 30 with type 1 diabetes. V and J are TRBV10-3 and TRBJ2-3; D gene unclear. Sequencing was performed on naive CD4+ T cells from blood. In DNA form, the CDR3 reads TGTGCCATCTTGGGTGGATCTAGCACAGATACGCAGTATTTT. Protein sequence: CAILGGSSTDTQYF.